This T cell receptor (beta chain) was observed in a study of blood T cell repertoires in COVID-19. Study information: Samples representing acute and convalescent COVID-19 were sourced from the United States, Italy and Spain.

Assay used: immunoSEQ multiplex PCR; TCRdb lists only in-frame clones, some missing. The data show nearly 50,000 clones, over 70% seen once. CDR1 and CDR2 (germline): SEHNR, FQNEAQ (reference sequence). Trimming removed 3 bases from V and 6 bases from J; junction bases left unmatched: 0. The CDR3 loop spans 12 amino acids. Recruited during active infection, patients (from Seattle) were subsequently followed longitudinally. This clone has a handful of counts. The chain carries TRBV7-9 and TRBJ2-3, with 7 bases that match TRBD1. The sequenced sample was peripheral blood. The source is a woman of 80 years or more with COVID-19, enrolled during active disease. CDR3 bases: TGTGCCAGCAGCTTGACAGGGGATACGCAGTATTTT. This translates into CASSLTGDTQYF. Looking up the rest from reference TRBV7-9 and TRBJ2-3 gives the full variable domain: DTGVSQNPRHKITKRGQNVTFRCDPISEHNRLYWYRQTLGQGPEFLTYFQNEAQLEKSRLLSDRFSAERPKGSFSTLEIQRTEQGDSAMYLCASSLTGDTQYFGPGTRLTVL.